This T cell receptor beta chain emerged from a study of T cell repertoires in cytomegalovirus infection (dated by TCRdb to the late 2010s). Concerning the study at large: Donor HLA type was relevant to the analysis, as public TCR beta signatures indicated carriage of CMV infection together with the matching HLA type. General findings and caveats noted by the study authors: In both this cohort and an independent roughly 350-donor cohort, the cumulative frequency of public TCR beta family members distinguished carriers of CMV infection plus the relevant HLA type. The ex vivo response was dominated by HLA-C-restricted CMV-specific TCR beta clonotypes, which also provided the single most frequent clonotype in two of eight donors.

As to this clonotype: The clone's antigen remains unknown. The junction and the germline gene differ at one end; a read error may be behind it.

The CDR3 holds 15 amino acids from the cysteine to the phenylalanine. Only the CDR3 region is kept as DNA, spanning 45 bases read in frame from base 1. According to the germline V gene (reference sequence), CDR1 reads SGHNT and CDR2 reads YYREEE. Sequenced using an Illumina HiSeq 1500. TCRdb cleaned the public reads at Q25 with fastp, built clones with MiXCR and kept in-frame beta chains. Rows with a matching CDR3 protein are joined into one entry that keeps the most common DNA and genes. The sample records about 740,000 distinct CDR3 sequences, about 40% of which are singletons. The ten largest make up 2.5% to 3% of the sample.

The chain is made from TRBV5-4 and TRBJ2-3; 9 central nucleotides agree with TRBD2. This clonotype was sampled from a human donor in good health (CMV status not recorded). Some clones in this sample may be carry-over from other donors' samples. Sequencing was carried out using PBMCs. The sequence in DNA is TGTGCCAGCAGCTCGGCCGGGACTAGCACAGATACGCATTATTTT. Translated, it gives CASSSAGTSTDTHYF.